Listed here are 21 T cell receptor beta chains from one sample, sequenced in a study of T cell clones after liver transplantation. Repertoires were generated with immunoSEQ multiplex PCR, while TCRdb's copy carries only in-frame clones and drops some. This sample carries tens of thousands of clones, roughly 80% of them seen once, and the ten largest clones take about 0.79%. This specimen was CD4+ T cells from blood, taken 12 months after liver transplant. These receptors came from a human patient who received a liver transplant. Some T cells here may be from the graft donor.

The chain carries TRBV7-3 and TRBJ2-2; D remains unclear. V lost 0 bases and J 5 bases, leaving 10 bases between the germline ends. CDR3 length: 15 residues. Germline V gene data show CDR1 as SGHTA and CDR2 as FQGTGA. The CDR3 DNA reads as TGTGCCAGCAGCTTAACGACATCCGCTACCGGGGAGCTGTTTTTT. Protein sequence: CASSLTTSATGELFF. Filled out from reference TRBV7-3 and TRBJ2-2, the complete variable domain reads GAGVSQTPSNKVTEKGKYVELRCDPISGHTALYWYRQSLGQGPEFLIYFQGTGAADDSGLPNDRFFAVRPEGSVSTLKIQRTERGDSAVYLCASSLTTSATGELFFGEGSRLTVL.

The V and J genes are TRBV21-1 and TRBJ1-4. TRBV21-1 corresponds to a pseudogene. This CDR3 has 15 residues. For the CDR3, the DNA is TGTGCCAGCAGCAACGGTGTGAGCGCGAATGAAAAACTGTTTTTT. This sequence encodes CASSNGVSANEKLFF.

This clone came up a few times. The chain is built from TRBV19 and TRBJ2-5, with TRBD2 matching over 7 bases. V lost 5 bases to trimming and J lost 5 bases; unmatched junction nucleotides: 14. This CDR3 spans 16 amino acids. Germline V gene data show CDR1 as LNHDA and CDR2 as SQIVND (reference sequence). The CDR3, as DNA: TGTGCCAGTAGTCCCCGCTTAGTGGCGGGAGACGAGACCCAGTACTTC. As protein: CASSPRLVAGDETQYF. Combining the CDR3 with reference TRBV19 and TRBJ2-5 gives the whole variable domain DGGITQSPKYLFRKEGQNVTLSCEQNLNHDAMYWYRQDPGQGLRLIYYSQIVNDFQKGDIAEGYSVSREKKESFPLTVTSAQKNPTAFYLCASSPRLVAGDETQYFGPGTRLLVL.

The chain joins TRBV28 to TRBJ1-1; TRBD1 might be the D (5 bases). Germline CDR1 MDHEN, CDR2 SYDVKM. V was pared by 6 bases and J by 7 bases, with 27 bases between. This CDR3 comprises 17 residues. CDR3 in amino acids: CASSPKPGLPVPLEAFF. The CDR3 nucleotides are TGTGCCAGCAGCCCAAAACCGGGACTCCCGGTCCCCCTTGAAGCTTTCTTT.

V usage is TRBV5-1 and J usage is TRBJ2-1; possible D gene TRBD1, 6 bases. Germline CDR1 SGHRS, CDR2 YFSETQ. This CDR3 is built from 13 residues. Trimming took off 4 bases at V and 6 bases at J, with 11 bases between the two ends. CDR3 sequence (DNA): TGCGCCAGCAGCATGGTCAGGGGCAATGAGCAGTTCTTC. It yields the protein CASSMVRGNEQFF.

V is TRBV18 and J is TRBJ2-7; TRBD2 matches 10 bases. This CDR3 comprises 16 residues. Trimming cost V 3 bases and J 2 bases; bases outside gene matches: 7. Germline assignment: CDR1 KGHSH and CDR2 LQKENI. The CDR3 is CASSPFGLAETYEQYF. Written as DNA, the CDR3 is TGTGCCAGCTCACCGTTCGGACTAGCGGAAACCTACGAGCAGTACTTC. The whole variable domain, filled in from reference TRBV18 and TRBJ2-7, reads NAGVMQNPRHLVRRRGQEARLRCSPMKGHSHVYWYRQLPEEGLKFMVYLQKENIIDESGMPKERFSAEFPKEGPSILRIQQVVRGDSAAYFCASSPFGLAETYEQYFGPGTRLTVT.

The genes are TRBV6-1 and TRBJ1-1; D call uncertain. CDR1 is MNHNS, CDR2 SASEGT, per germline. Trimming removed 0 bases at V and 10 bases at J, with 9 bases between. CDR3 length: 12 residues. The DNA for the CDR3 is TGTGCCAGCAGTGAAGCTACAGTGCTAGCTTTCTTT. Amino acid sequence: CASSEATVLAFF.

The chain couples TRBV28 to TRBJ1-4; D is undetermined. Trimming took 4 bases from V and 4 from J, leaving 10 bases between them. The CDR3 length is 14 residues. Germline V gene data show CDR1 as MDHEN and CDR2 as SYDVKM. In DNA, the CDR3 is TGTGCCAGCAGTTCCCCCACCCTTAATGAAAAACTGTTTTTT. As protein: CASSSPTLNEKLFF. Drawing the rest from reference TRBV28 and TRBJ1-4, the complete variable domain is DVKVTQSSRYLVKRTGEKVFLECVQDMDHENMFWYRQDPGLGLRLIYFSYDVKMKEKGDIPEGYSVSREKKERFSLILESASTNQTSMYLCASSSPTLNEKLFFGSGTQLSVL.

The V gene is TRBV19, the J gene TRBJ2-1; TRBD2 aligns across 8 bases. Germline values: CDR1 LNHDA, CDR2 SQIVND (reference sequence). The V segment lost 8 bases and the J segment 7 bases; nucleotides outside the gene matches: 13. The CDR3 runs to 15 residues. In nucleotides, the CDR3 is TGTGCCAGTCGCCCGGATAGCGGGAAAGGAAATGAGCAGTTCTTC. It codes for CASRPDSGKGNEQFF.

Only a few counts were recorded for this clone. The gene calls are TRBV5-4 and TRBJ2-2; maybe TRBD1 (6 bases). Trimming took 4 bases from V and 4 from J, leaving 11 bases between them. Germline V gives CDR1 SGHNT, CDR2 YYREEE (reference sequence). The CDR3 covers 14 residues. Here the CDR3 DNA reads TGTGCCAGCAGCCAGGGGATGTCCACCGGGGAGCTGTTTTTT. It codes for CASSQGMSTGELFF.

Relative to its sample, this clone is medium-sized. The V and J genes are TRBV2 and TRBJ2-7, with 7 bases aligning to TRBD1. The CDR3 runs to 15 residues. Per the germline V gene, CDR1 is SNHLY and CDR2 is FYNNEI. V was clipped by 5 bases and J by 0 bases; unmatched bases: 7. DNA of the CDR3: TGTGCCAGCAGTTACAGGGGACGGAGCTCCTACGAGCAGTACTTC. Amino acids: CASSYRGRSSYEQYF. The full variable domain, completed using reference TRBV2 and TRBJ2-7, is EPEVTQTPSHQVTQMGQEVILRCVPISNHLYFYWYRQILGQKVEFLVSFYNNEISEKSEIFDDQFSVERPDGSNFTLKIRSTKLEDSAMYFCASSYRGRSSYEQYFGPGTRLTVT.

The J gene is TRBJ2-5, the V gene TRBV20-1; D call uncertain. CDR1 and CDR2 from the germline V gene are DFQATT and SNEGSKA (reference sequence). The V end lost 1 base, the J end lost 5 bases, and 5 bases lay between the germline ends. The CDR3 consists of 11 residues. Here the CDR3 reads CSARGQETQYF. CDR3 bases: TGCAGTGCTAGAGGCCAGGAGACCCAGTACTTC.

This clone was found a few times. This chain joins TRBV2 and TRBJ1-5; unclear D gene. Germline-derived CDR1 and CDR2 are SNHLY and FYNNEI. V lost 7 bases and J 5 bases, leaving 12 bases between the germline ends. The CDR3 has 13 amino acids. CDR3 in amino acids: CASNRERDQPQHF. The CDR3, as DNA: TGTGCCAGCAACCGAGAGCGGGATCAGCCCCAGCATTTT.

This chain links TRBV4-2 with TRBJ2-5; D might be TRBD1 (5 bases). The CDR3 is made up of 16 amino acids. The germline V and J ends were trimmed by 1 base and 5 bases, with 17 bases remaining between them. Germline V lookup: CDR1 LGHNA, CDR2 YNFKEQ. The CDR3 protein is CASSQGGLGAEETQYF. The DNA for the CDR3 is TGTGCCAGCAGCCAAGGGGGCCTAGGGGCTGAGGAGACCCAGTACTTC.

The chain recombines TRBV6-1 with TRBJ1-2; D gene unclear. Germline lookup yields CDR1 MNHNS and CDR2 SASEGT. The CDR3 is made up of 12 amino acids. V lost 6 bases and J 8 bases, leaving 13 bases between the germline ends. The CDR3 loop is CASSPHLEGYTF. The CDR3 DNA is TGTGCCAGCAGCCCCCATCTGGAAGGCTACACCTTC.

The V gene is TRBV2, the J gene TRBJ1-2; D is possibly TRBD1 (6 bases). In germline, CDR1 is SNHLY, CDR2 FYNNEI. Trimming cost V 6 bases and J 4 bases, with 6 bases left between them. CDR3 length: 11 amino acids. CDR3 loop: CASRTGYGYTF. The CDR3 DNA is TGTGCCAGCAGGACAGGCTATGGCTACACCTTC.

The J gene is TRBJ2-1, the V gene TRBV6-6; 11 bases fit TRBD2. Germline CDR1 and CDR2: MNHNY and SVGAGI (reference sequence). This CDR3 is built from 16 residues. V lost 3 bases to trimming and J lost 7 bases; unmatched junction nucleotides: 8. CDR3 bases: TGTGCCAGCAGTTATAGCGGGAGGGGGGCAGGGAATGAGCAGTTCTTC. Its protein product is CASSYSGRGAGNEQFF.

V usage is TRBV5-1 and J usage is TRBJ2-2; the D is unclear. The germline V and J ends were trimmed by 2 bases and 1 base, with 6 bases remaining between them. CDR3 length: 14 amino acids. Germline V lookup: CDR1 SGHRS, CDR2 YFSETQ. The CDR3 loop reads CASSFELNTGELFF. As DNA, the CDR3 is TGCGCCAGCAGCTTCGAACTGAACACCGGGGAGCTGTTTTTT.

This clone is termed medium-sized. This chain's CDR3 is CSVGMTGGNTEAFF. The CDR3 coding sequence is TGCAGCGTTGGTATGACAGGAGGGAACACTGAAGCTTTCTTT. This sequence joins TRBV29-1 and TRBJ1-1; a possible D gene is TRBD1 (6 bases). V lost 4 bases and J 1 base, leaving 13 bases between the germline ends. CDR1 and CDR2 from the germline V gene are SQVTM and ANQGSEA. The CDR3 covers 14 residues. Full variable domain (missing parts from reference TRBV29-1 and TRBJ1-1): SAVISQKPSRDICQRGTSLTIQCQVDSQVTMMFWYRQQPGQSLTLIATANQGSEATYESGFVIDKFPISRPNLTFSTLTVSNMSPEDSSIYLCSVGMTGGNTEAFFGQGTRLTVV.

This clone was recorded once. The rearrangement joins TRBV6-1 to TRBJ2-3, with D possibly being TRBD2 (6 bases). Trimming cost V 6 bases and J 5 bases, with 18 bases left between them. The CDR3 has 15 residues. Per germline, CDR1 MNHNS and CDR2 SASEGT. The CDR3 DNA reads as TGTGCCAGCAGCCCCCCGCCCGGGAGTGTAGATACGCAGTATTTT. Translating gives CASSPPPGSVDTQYF.

The CDR3 reads CAISGTSSRYTQYF. The CDR3 bases are TGTGCCATTTCGGGGACTAGTAGCAGGTATACGCAGTATTTT. The rearrangement uses TRBV28 and TRBJ2-3; TRBD2 agrees at 8 bases. The germline CDR1 and CDR2 sequences are MDHEN and SYDVKM. The J segment lost 7 bases and the V segment lost 10 bases, leaving 13 bases of the junction unmatched. CDR3 length: 14 residues.